The clone carrying this TCR beta chain was seen at least ten times. Lactation, pregnancy, other autoimmune disease or uncontrolled infection led to exclusion of patients. On the basis of clinical symptoms, serum thyroxine and TRAb, thyroid ultrasound and orbital computed tomography, diagnoses were made. These data originate in a study of T cells in Graves' hyperthyroidism and ophthalmopathy. RNA transcripts provided the source from which TCR beta CDR3 regions were amplified. The HTBI set primed first-round TCR CDR3 RT-PCR. TCRdb itself ran the multiplex PCR reads through MiXCR, one entry per CDR3 protein. Of about 360,000 distinct CDR3 sequences listed, 13% were seen once; the top ten hold around 20%. Trimming left V 4 bases short and J 1 base short, with 14 bases between. The germline CDR1 and CDR2 sequences are SGDLS and YYNGEE. CDR3 length: 15 residues.

The sequencing input was blood. The chain links TRBV9 to TRBJ1-1, with a tentative D call TRBD1 (5 bases). The sequence was collected from a man aged 25 to 45 with Graves' hyperthyroidism that later progressed to Graves' ophthalmopathy. The CDR3 sequence is CASSPTGRGNTEAFF. The CDR3 DNA reads as TGTGCCAGCAGCCCGACGGGACGCGGGAACACTGAAGCTTTCTTT.